The present TCR beta chain was sequenced within a study of blood T cell repertoires in COVID-19. Germline CDR1 is MGHRA and CDR2 is YSYEKL. This CDR3 comprises 14 residues. V lost 2 bases, J lost 1 base, and 5 bases lay in between. The assay was immunoSEQ multiplex PCR, and TCRdb's table has in-frame clones only and misses some. The sample contains 400,000 or so clones, 80% to 90% of which appear only once. Sequences were obtained from peripheral blood. The chain has TRBV4-1 and TRBJ2-2; TRBD1 might be the D (5 bases). The TCR sequence derives from a man aged 18 to 30 with COVID-19, enrolled during active disease. The CDR3 bases are TGCGCCAGCAGCCAACAGGGGAACACCGGGGAGCTGTTTTTT. Translating gives CASSQQGNTGELFF.